The 10 T cell receptor beta chains listed next were all sequenced from one sample in a study of T cells in Graves' hyperthyroidism and ophthalmopathy. TCR beta CDR3 regions were amplified from RNA. A first-round RT-PCR of the TCR CDR3 used the HTBI primer set. MiXCR was run by TCRdb on the multiplex PCR reads, yielding one entry per CDR3 protein. The table shows 300,000 to 450,000 distinct CDR3 sequences, with around 14% occurring only once. The specimen sequenced was blood. These receptors were collected from a woman aged 55-70 years with Graves' hyperthyroidism.

V gene TRBV11-2 combines with J gene TRBJ2-5; D could derive from TRBD1 or TRBD2 (5 bases each). The V end was cut by 5 bases, the J end by 2 bases, with 18 bases between. Per germline, CDR1 SGHAT and CDR2 FQNNGV. This CDR3 contains 16 residues. The CDR3 reads CASSIGAAPLQETQYF. CDR3 in DNA: TGTGCCAGCAGCATCGGGGCGGCTCCTCTGCAAGAGACCCAGTACTTC.

This clonotype has a count of ten or more. The chain joins TRBV6-1 to TRBJ2-7, with 13 positions matching TRBD2. The CDR3 spans 16 residues. The V gene's germline CDR1 is MNHNS and CDR2 SASEGT. Trimming took 6 bases from V and 6 from J; bases not matched to a gene: 11. The CDR3 region is CASSPRPGLAGLEQYF. The CDR3 nucleotides are TGTGCCAGCAGCCCCAGACCGGGACTAGCGGGACTCGAGCAGTACTTC.

The sample holds many counts of this clonotype. V and J are TRBV28 and TRBJ2-2; D is ambiguous. From germline, CDR1 is MDHEN and CDR2 SYDVKM. With 3 bases removed from V and 4 bases from J, the gap between germline ends came to 18 bases. CDR3 length: 17 residues. CDR3 DNA: TGTGCCAGCAGTTTTTTCGACGGCTCGACTTCCACCGGGGAGCTGTTTTTT. It codes for CASSFFDGSTSTGELFF.

This clonotype occurred many times. The chain combines TRBV19 with TRBJ2-2; D assignment may be TRBD1 or TRBD2 (5 bases each). The length of the CDR3 is 18 residues. Per the germline V gene, CDR1 is LNHDA and CDR2 is SQIVND (reference sequence). With 10 bases removed from V and 5 bases from J, the gap between germline ends came to 29 bases. CDR3 in DNA: TGTGCCACCCGGCCCGTGGCGGGCACAGGCCCCCAGACCGGGGAGCTGTTTTTT. It translates to CATRPVAGTGPQTGELFF.

This clonotype was detected ten times or more. The V call is TRBV3-1, the J call TRBJ2-3; unclear D gene. The germline V gene encodes CDR1 LGHDT and CDR2 YNNKEL (reference sequence). V dropped 0 bases and J dropped 5 bases, with 15 bases sitting between them. The CDR3 is made up of 16 amino acids. As DNA, the CDR3 is TGTGCCAGCAGCCAAGATCGCCTTCTAGAAATAGATACGCAGTATTTT. This encodes CASSQDRLLEIDTQYF.

This clonotype has a count of ten or more. The chain combines TRBV27 with TRBJ2-1; TRBD2 agrees at 7 bases. Germline V CDR1 and CDR2: MNHEY, SMNVEV (reference sequence). The CDR3 covers 16 residues. The trim removed 1 base at V and 0 bases at J, leaving 3 bases unmatched. CDR3 in amino acids: CASSLLASGSYNEQFF. The DNA for the CDR3 is TGTGCCAGCAGTTTATTGGCTAGCGGCTCCTACAATGAGCAGTTCTTC.

The chain links TRBV4-1 to TRBJ2-1; 7 bases agree with TRBD1. CDR3 length: 16 residues. Germline lookup yields CDR1 MGHRA and CDR2 YSYEKL. J gave up 1 base and V 2 bases, and 5 bases lay outside the gene matches. CDR3 in DNA: TGCGCCAGCAGCCAAACAGGGGTATGGTCCTACAATGAGCAGTTCTTC. It translates to CASSQTGVWSYNEQFF.

The chain combines TRBV7-9 with TRBJ2-2; no definite D call. Deletions cut 5 bases from V and 6 bases from J, with 16 bases between. The CDR3 covers 15 residues. Germline V gene sequence: CDR1 SEHNR, CDR2 FQNEAQ (reference sequence). CDR3: CASSPSLGEAGELFF. The CDR3 bases are TGTGCCAGCAGCCCTTCTCTGGGCGAGGCCGGGGAGCTGTTTTTT.

The chain joins TRBV6-1 to TRBJ2-4, with a possible D match to TRBD2 (7 bases). CDR3 length: 15 residues. V was trimmed by 4 bases and J by 4 bases, leaving 14 bases between them. CDR1 and CDR2 from the germline V gene are MNHNS and SASEGT. CDR3 sequence reads: CASSGGGAGKNIQYF. CDR3 sequence (DNA): TGTGCCAGCAGTGGGGGGGGCGCTGGAAAAAACATTCAGTACTTC.

The CDR3, as DNA: TGCGCCAGCAGCTTGGATCGGACAGACTATGGCTACACCTTC. It codes for CASSLDRTDYGYTF. The V call is TRBV5-1, the J call TRBJ1-2; D perhaps matches TRBD1 (6 bases). This CDR3 contains 14 residues. With 0 bases removed from V and 3 bases from J, the gap between germline ends came to 9 bases. Germline loops: CDR1 SGHRS, CDR2 YFSETQ. Combining the CDR3 with reference TRBV5-1 and TRBJ1-2 gives the whole variable domain KAGVTQTPRYLIKTRGQQVTLSCSPISGHRSVSWYQQTPGQGLQFLFEYFSETQRNKGNFPGRFSGRQFSNSRSEMNVSTLELGDSALYLCASSLDRTDYGYTFGSGTRLTVV.